The rows below give T cell receptor beta chains drawn from one sample of a study of blood T cell repertoires in COVID-19. TCRdb's table, derived via immunoSEQ multiplex PCR, lists solely in-frame clones and lacks some. The table has some 67,000 clones, about nine tenths seen once. The sample comprised peripheral blood. These receptors originate from a woman between 18 and 29 years old with acute or convalescent COVID-19. Each CDR3 is given with its conserved first and last residue. The order of the fields is D gene, J gene, clone size, V gene, CDR3 protein, CDR3 DNA. A D gene is named only where the DNA matches it firmly. Clone size, where shown, is once, few, many, or a class for clones that have expanded.

TRBD1 | TRBJ1-2 | - | TRBV27 | CASSHGQGNYGYTF | TGTGCCAGCAGTCACGGACAGGGTAACTATGGCTACACCTTC
- | TRBJ1-2 | few | TRBV9 | CASSVGSVNYGYTF | TGTGCCAGCAGCGTAGGTTCAGTGAACTATGGCTACACCTTC
- | TRBJ1-2 | - | TRBV5-1 | CASTERWIHFYGYTF | TGCGCCAGCACGGAGAGATGGATCCATTTCTATGGCTACACCTTC
- | TRBJ1-2 | - | TRBV30 | CAWLRTEANYGYTF | TGTGCCTGGTTGAGGACAGAAGCTAACTATGGCTACACCTTC
- | TRBJ1-4 | - | TRBV5-1 | CASRGGVATNEKLFF | TGCGCCAGCAGAGGGGGAGTTGCAACTAATGAAAAACTGTTTTTT
- | TRBJ1-5 | few | TRBV2 | CASSGGRGNQPQHF | TGTGCCAGCAGTGGGGGGCGAGGCAATCAGCCCCAGCATTTT
TRBD1 | TRBJ2-6 | - | TRBV4-1 | CASSHPGQSPGANVLTF | TGCGCCAGCAGCCATCCGGGACAGAGTCCGGGGGCCAACGTCCTGACTTTC
TRBD1 | TRBJ2-7 | - | TRBV11-2 | CASSSSGTGYVYEQYF | TGTGCCAGCAGCTCCTCCGGGACAGGGTACGTCTACGAGCAGTACTTC
TRBD1 | TRBJ1-1 | - | TRBV9 | CASSVGTGTEAFF | TGTGCCAGCAGCGTAGGGACAGGCACCGAAGCTTTCTTT
- | TRBJ2-1 | - | TRBV13 | CASSHSSYNEQFF | TGTGCCAGCAGCCATAGCTCCTACAATGAGCAGTTCTTC
TRBD1 | TRBJ1-5 | - | TRBV7-7 | CASSLWGTGKGLLRNQPQHF | TGTGCCAGCAGCTTATGGGGGACAGGAAAGGGACTGTTGCGGAATCAGCCCCAGCATTTT
- | TRBJ2-5 | - | TRBV7-2 | CASSLGGVRRETQYF | TGTGCCAGCAGCTTAGGGGGGGTACGGCGGGAGACCCAGTACTTC
- | TRBJ1-4 | once | TRBV6-4 | CASSDYRHHYGSGLFF | TGTGCCAGCAGTGACTATAGACACCACTATGGGAGCGGACTGTTTTTT
TRBD1 | TRBJ1-3 | - | TRBV30 | CAWRTRGGGHGNTIYF | TGTGCCTGGAGGACGCGTGGAGGGGGCCATGGAAACACCATATATTTT
TRBD1 | TRBJ1-2 | - | TRBV7-2 | CASSSSRQGNYGYTF | TGTGCCAGCAGCTCATCCCGACAGGGGAACTATGGCTACACCTTC
- | TRBJ2-1 | - | TRBV15 | CATSRDLRQAYNEQFF | TGTGCCACCAGCAGAGATCTCAGACAGGCGTACAATGAGCAGTTCTTC
- | TRBJ2-3 | - | TRBV5-1 | CASTLGFRTDTQYF | TGCGCCAGCACCCTAGGTTTTCGCACAGATACGCAGTATTTT
TRBD1 | TRBJ2-3 | - | TRBV5-6 | CASSTLLTGGWADTQYF | TGTGCCAGCAGCACACTACTGACAGGGGGCTGGGCAGATACGCAGTATTTT
TRBD2 | TRBJ2-1 | - | TRBV27 | CASRRTSGRWYEQFF | TGTGCCAGCAGGCGGACTAGCGGGAGGTGGTATGAGCAGTTCTTC
- | TRBJ1-1 | - | TRBV6-2/TRBV6-3 | CASSYSFGTEAFF | TGTGCCAGCAGTTACTCTTTCGGGACTGAAGCTTTCTTT
TRBD1 | TRBJ1-6 | - | TRBV2 | CASSPDRGYNSPLHF | TGTGCCAGCAGTCCAGACAGGGGCTATAATTCACCCCTCCACTTT
TRBD1 | TRBJ1-2 | - | TRBV28 | CASSLWPGGIGYTF | TGTGCCAGCAGTTTATGGCCAGGGGGCATTGGCTACACCTTC
- | TRBJ2-5 | once | TRBV13 | CASSPRQTDGQETQYF | TGTGCCAGCAGCCCTCGACAGACGGATGGCCAAGAGACCCAGTACTTC
- | TRBJ2-3 | - | TRBV7-2 | CASSLAPATTDTQYF | TGTGCCAGCAGCTTAGCGCCAGCGACCACAGATACGCAGTATTTT
- | TRBJ2-2 | - | TRBV29-1 | CSASGWSTGELFF | TGCAGCGCCTCTGGGTGGAGCACCGGGGAGCTGTTTTTT
- | TRBJ2-1 | - | TRBV4-1 | CASSQGWGVRRLGEQFF | TGCGCCAGCAGCCAAGGGTGGGGCGTCAGGCGGCTGGGTGAGCAGTTCTTC
- | TRBJ1-3 | - | TRBV7-2 | CASSPTLSGNTIYF | TGTGCCAGCAGCCCCACCCTATCTGGAAACACCATATATTTT
TRBD2 | TRBJ2-1 | - | TRBV29-1 | CSARTSGSWNEQFF | TGCAGCGCACGGACTAGCGGGAGTTGGAATGAGCAGTTCTTC
- | TRBJ2-7 | - | TRBV6-5 | CASSYGGAKSEQYF | TGTGCCAGCAGTTACGGCGGGGCGAAGAGCGAGCAGTACTTC
- | TRBJ2-6 | - | TRBV5-4 | CASSRADGANVLTF | TGTGCCAGCAGTCGAGCGGATGGGGCCAACGTCCTGACTTTC
TRBD1 | TRBJ2-2 | few | TRBV19 | CASSIGPGQGGPGELFF | TGTGCCAGTAGTATAGGACCGGGACAGGGTGGGCCCGGGGAGCTGTTTTTT
TRBD1 | TRBJ1-5 | - | TRBV10-3 | CAINRDRDQPQHF | TGTGCCATCAATAGGGACAGGGATCAGCCCCAGCATTTT
- | TRBJ2-3 | - | TRBV4-3 | CASSQTRQGGSTDTQYF | TGCGCCAGCAGCCAAACACGACAGGGAGGCAGCACAGATACGCAGTATTTT
- | TRBJ1-3 | once | TRBV19 | CASSIGDTVRNTIYF | TGTGCCAGTAGTATCGGGGACACGGTCCGAAACACCATATATTTT
TRBD1 | TRBJ1-6 | - | TRBV9 | CASSAWTGSSYNSPLHF | TGTGCCAGCAGCGCGTGGACAGGGAGCTCCTATAATTCACCCCTCCACTTT
- | TRBJ2-7 | - | TRBV11-2 | CASSLAGGQSSYEQYF | TGTGCCAGCAGCTTAGCGGGGGGCCAAAGCTCCTACGAGCAGTACTTC
TRBD2 | TRBJ2-1 | - | TRBV9 | CASSVGGGKLDNEQFF | TGTGCCAGCAGCGTAGGCGGGGGGAAACTGGACAATGAGCAGTTCTTC
- | TRBJ2-5 | - | TRBV19 | CASSESQETQYF | TGTGCCAGTAGCGAGAGCCAAGAGACCCAGTACTTC
- | TRBJ1-4 | - | TRBV9 | CASSVSRGGTNEKLFF | TGTGCCAGCAGCGTTAGTCGGGGAGGGACTAATGAAAAACTGTTTTTT
- | TRBJ1-3 | - | TRBV19 | CASSQPSGLFRSGNTIYF | TGTGCCAGTAGTCAACCCTCGGGACTGTTCCGCTCTGGAAACACCATATATTTT
- | TRBJ2-1 | - | TRBV12-5 | CASGLAPMGTYNEQFF | TGTGCTAGTGGCTTGGCCCCCATGGGCACCTACAATGAGCAGTTCTTC
- | TRBJ2-1 | - | TRBV2 | CASRRASSYNEQFF | TGTGCCAGCAGGCGAGCGAGCTCCTACAATGAGCAGTTCTTC